This TCR beta chain is drawn from a study of Ad26.COV2.S vaccination and SARS-CoV-2 variants. Study-level results: Post-vaccination breadth of spike-specific CD8+ and CD4+ T cell responses was reportedly substantial. Participants in the vaccine arm had higher spike-specific TCR breadth; placebo recipients had lower.

Treatment here: over 15 received Ad26.COV2.S at low or high dose, single or two shots; about 5 received placebo; per-sample allocation not given. All samples were drawn on day 63, counting from the first vaccine or placebo injection. A remark on this clone: Its antigen is unknown.

The method was immunoSEQ multiplex PCR; TCRdb's version includes in-frame clones alone and lacks a portion of them. Seen here are 350,000 to 500,000 clones, 75% to 90% observed once, and the top ten hold approximately 2.5%. V was trimmed by 1 base and J by 4 bases, leaving 10 bases between them. This CDR3 is 14 amino acids long. Germline V gene sequence: CDR1 SGHTA, CDR2 FQGNSA. This TCR was sampled from a person between 18 and 65 years old who received the Ad26.COV2.S COVID-19 vaccine or a placebo. This specimen was peripheral blood, taken in a trial of Ad26.COV2.S vaccine versus placebo. The chain links TRBV7-2 to TRBJ1-2; D is ambiguous. The CDR3, as DNA: TGTGCCAGCAGCTTAGTACACACGTCCTATGGCTACACCTTC. Protein sequence: CASSLVHTSYGYTF.